The entry below describes one TCR beta chain. The record originates from a study of blood T cell repertoires in COVID-19. The overall study: From the United States, Italy and Spain came samples of acute and convalescent COVID-19. In each case, the material was cDNA or gDNA derived from T cells, B-cell-depleted T cells, or PBMCs.

Study processing details: Amplification with reference gene primers provided the estimates of nucleated cell counts. The assay was immunoSEQ multiplex PCR, and TCRdb's table has in-frame clones only and misses some. V and J calls and clone size are as listed in that table; D and trimming were resolved from the DNA. Of approximately 72,000 clones in the sample, approximately 89% were seen once. Germline V CDR1 and CDR2: LGHDT, YNNKEL (reference sequence). The CDR3 runs 18 residues. Trimming removed 4 bases from V and 8 bases from J; junction bases left unmatched: 18. Sequenced material: peripheral blood. The chain couples TRBV3-1 (or the pseudogene TRBV3-2) to TRBJ2-3; 10 bases fit TRBD2. The clonotype comes from a woman over 75 with active or convalescent COVID-19. CDR3 sequence: CASSPNGYSGGRTPTQYF. The DNA of the CDR3 is TGTGCCAGCAGCCCCAACGGGTATAGCGGGGGGAGAACTCCTACGCAGTATTTT.